Listed below are T cell receptor beta chains from one sample, sequenced in a study of spatial heterogeneity in lung cancer. A single record per CDR3 protein comes from TCRdb applying MiXCR to the 5' RACE reads. This sample carries 90,000 or so distinct CDR3 sequences, roughly 10% of them seen once, and the ten largest clones take 6.9%. Sample: PBMCs, taken at surgery. The receptors were sampled from a male donor with early-stage non-small cell lung cancer. Each CDR3 is given with its conserved first and last residue. Each record gives: J gene, D gene, V gene, clone size, CDR3 DNA, CDR3 protein. The D gene is left open where the match is weak. Only part of the rows carry a size: once, few, many, or a class if the clone is expanded.

TRBJ2-3 | NA | TRBV7-9 | many | TGTGCCAGCAGCGTGAAGGGGACCCTAGTTACAGATACGCAGTATTTT | CASSVKGTLVTDTQYF
TRBJ1-2 | NA | TRBV12-3/TRBV12-4 | NA | TGTGCCAGCACGGGACCAGCCTATGGCTACACCTTC | CASTGPAYGYTF
TRBJ2-1 | NA | TRBV28 | few | TGTGCCAGCAGTTTGTGGCAGGGGGGGATCCACAATGAGCAGTTCTTC | CASSLWQGGIHNEQFF
TRBJ2-2 | TRBD2 | TRBV10-3 | many | TGTGCCATCAGTGAGGACGGACTAGCGGACAACACCGGGGAGCTGTTTTTT | CAISEDGLADNTGELFF
TRBJ2-3 | TRBD2 | TRBV20-1 | medium-sized | TGCAGTGCTAGAGTACCCGGACTAGCGGGAGGGAGCACAAGCACAGATACGCAGTATTTT | CSARVPGLAGGSTSTDTQYF
TRBJ1-5 | NA | TRBV20-1 | NA | TGCAGTGTCGGAACTATGGGGGGTCAGCCCCAGCATTTT | CSVGTMGGQPQHF
TRBJ2-3 | TRBD2 | TRBV6-4 | many | TGTGCCAGCAGTGTCGGGAGGGCCGAGAGAGCGGATACGCAGTATTTT | CASSVGRAERADTQYF
TRBJ2-7 | TRBD1 | TRBV20-1 | NA | TGCAGTGCAAGACAGGGGGCTTACGAGCAGTACTTC | CSARQGAYEQYF
TRBJ2-7 | TRBD1 | TRBV4-2 | many | TGTGCCAGCAGCCTGTCCCCGGGACAGGGGGCTTACGAGCAGTACTTC | CASSLSPGQGAYEQYF
TRBJ2-3 | TRBD2 | TRBV7-3 | once | TGTGCCAGCAGCTTCCGGGGGGGCCAAGATACGCAGTATTTT | CASSFRGGQDTQYF
TRBJ2-3 | NA | TRBV10-3 | few | TGTGCCATCAGTGGGGGACGGGGACTCGACACAGATACGCAGTATTTT | CAISGGRGLDTDTQYF
TRBJ2-7 | NA | TRBV2 | few | TGTGCCAGCAGTCAGGGGAACACCCACTCCTACGAGCAGTACTTC | CASSQGNTHSYEQYF
TRBJ2-1 | TRBD1 | TRBV5-1 | NA | TGCGCCAGCAGCTTGACGACAGGGAGTGAGCAGTTCTTC | CASSLTTGSEQFF
TRBJ2-3 | TRBD1 | TRBV25-1 | many | TGTGCCAGCAGTGGGGACAGAGGCACAGATACGCAGTATTTT | CASSGDRGTDTQYF
TRBJ1-5 | NA | TRBV5-1 | NA | TGCGCCAGCAGCTTGTCCGGACAGAGCAATCAGCCCCAGCATTTT | CASSLSGQSNQPQHF
TRBJ2-3 | NA | TRBV7-2 | many | TGTGCCAGCAGCCCCGGAGGGGCCCGCACAGATACGCAGTATTTT | CASSPGGARTDTQYF
TRBJ1-4 | TRBD1 | TRBV5-1 | few | TGCGCCAGCAGCTTACAGGGGGGACAAGAAAAACTGTTTTTT | CASSLQGGQEKLFF
TRBJ2-4 | NA | TRBV18 | NA | TGTGCCAGCTCACCACCCAATAGCCACTCTGGCCAAAACATTCAGTACTTC | CASSPPNSHSGQNIQYF
TRBJ2-5 | NA | TRBV5-1 | many | TGCGCCAGCAGCTTGACGGAAGGGGAGACCCAGTACTTC | CASSLTEGETQYF
TRBJ2-2 | NA | TRBV20-1 | NA | TGCAGTGCTAGCCCGGGACAGAACACCGGGGAGCTGTTTTTT | CSASPGQNTGELFF
TRBJ1-4 | NA | TRBV15 | many | TGTGCCACCAGCAGAGATCACCGCTCCGAAAAACTGTTTTTT | CATSRDHRSEKLFF
TRBJ2-7 | NA | TRBV24-1 | many | TGTGCCACCAGTGGGACGGTGCGCGGCGAGCAGTACTTC | CATSGTVRGEQYF
TRBJ2-2 | NA | TRBV7-9 | NA | TGTGCCAGCACCCCAGACACCGGGGAGCTGTTTTTT | CASTPDTGELFF
TRBJ2-7 | NA | TRBV28 | few | TGTGCCAGCAGTTTTTTACCGGGACTTAAAAATTACGAGCAGTACTTC | CASSFLPGLKNYEQYF
TRBJ1-2 | NA | TRBV10-3 | NA | TGTGCCATCAGTGAGTCGGGGGTTGGCTACACCTTC | CAISESGVGYTF
TRBJ2-7 | NA | TRBV3-1 | many | TGTGCCAGCAGCCAAGATCCCAGTGGGTACGAGCAGTACTTC | CASSQDPSGYEQYF
TRBJ2-3 | NA | TRBV7-9 | NA | TGTGCCAGCAGCCCCAGAGGGGCGAGTAGAGATACGCAGTATTTT | CASSPRGASRDTQYF
TRBJ2-5 | NA | TRBV5-1 | NA | TGCGCCAGCAGCTGGGGAGAAGAGACCCAGTACTTC | CASSWGEETQYF
TRBJ1-4 | NA | TRBV11-2 | many | TGTGCCAGCTCAAGAGGGGGGGTCATGGCTGAAAAACTGTTTTTT | CASSRGGVMAEKLFF
TRBJ2-7 | NA | TRBV2 | medium-sized | TGTGCCAGCAGTGGCAGGTACGAGCAGTACTTC | CASSGRYEQYF
TRBJ2-3 | NA | TRBV12-3/TRBV12-4 | many | TGTGCCAGCAGTCCCTTAGCGGTTAGCACAGATACGCAGTATTTT | CASSPLAVSTDTQYF
TRBJ2-7 | NA | TRBV4-1 | many | TGCGCCAGCAGCCAAGCCTTGAGGGACCACGAGCAGTACTTC | CASSQALRDHEQYF
TRBJ1-3 | NA | TRBV28 | NA | TGTGCCAGCAGTTTGTTCCAGTCCTCTGGAAACACCATATATTTT | CASSLFQSSGNTIYF
TRBJ2-3 | NA | TRBV7-9 | many | TGTGCCAGCAGACCAAGGGGCACAGATACGCAGTATTTT | CASRPRGTDTQYF
TRBJ2-5 | NA | TRBV21-1 | NA | TGTGCCAGCAGCCAAAGGAGTGAGACCCAGTACTTC | CASSQRSETQYF
TRBJ2-5 | TRBD2 | TRBV28 | many | TGTGCCAGCAGTAACGGACTAGCGGGAGAGTTGGAGACCCAGTACTTC | CASSNGLAGELETQYF
TRBJ2-7 | NA | TRBV5-1 | NA | TGCGCCAGCAGCTTGCCTACGAACGAGCAGTACTTC | CASSLPTNEQYF
TRBJ2-7 | NA | TRBV20-1 | few | TGCAGTGCCCCCCTGCCCCGAGGGGAGTCCTACGAGCAGTACTTC | CSAPLPRGESYEQYF
TRBJ1-1 | TRBD1 | TRBV20-1 | many | TGCAGTGCTCGGTGGACAGGCTCGGGATCCACTGAAGCTTTCTTT | CSARWTGSGSTEAFF